A single sample is the source of the 8 T cell receptor beta chains below, sequenced in a study of control samples from healthy donors and cancer patients. The table came from immunoSEQ multiplex PCR; TCRdb's copy has only in-frame clones and leaves some out. The sample lists more than 60,000 clones, 89% occurring once. Sequencing input: PBMCs. These TCRs come from a woman aged 45-59 years with colorectal cancer.

The chain links TRBV6-5 to TRBJ2-5; D unclear. From germline, CDR1 is MNHEY and CDR2 SVGAGI. V was clipped by 2 bases and J by 0 bases, with 4 bases between them. This CDR3 is built from 13 residues. In nucleotides, the CDR3 is TGTGCCAGCAGTTACGACTACCAAGAGACCCAGTACTTC. The encoded protein is CASSYDYQETQYF.

The chain is built from TRBV10-2 and TRBJ2-2, with D unresolved. Looked up from germline, CDR1 is WSHSY and CDR2 is SAAADI. V lost 3 bases and J lost 5, with 7 bases in between. The CDR3 is 13 residues long. In DNA, the CDR3 is TGCGCCAGCAGTGAAGGCCCGACCGGGGAGCTGTTTTTT. It translates to CASSEGPTGELFF.

The genes are TRBV30 and TRBJ2-3; D is perhaps TRBD2 (6 bases). CDR1 GTSNPN and CDR2 SVGIG come from the germline V gene (reference sequence). The CDR3 loop spans 12 amino acids. The ends were cut back, 3 bases at V and 10 bases at J, with 14 bases in the middle. CDR3 nucleotide sequence: TGTGCCTGGAGCGTGGGGGGATCAGCGCAGTATTTT. It codes for CAWSVGGSAQYF.

The V gene is TRBV10-1, the J gene TRBJ2-1; 10 bases align to TRBD2. V trimming: 2 bases; J trimming: 4 bases; junction bases outside the gene matches: 5. The CDR3 runs 16 residues. In germline, CDR1 is WNHNN, CDR2 SYGVQD (reference sequence). CDR3 sequence (DNA): TGCGCCAGCAGTGAGGAAACTAGCGGGGCTTACAATGAGCAGTTCTTC. This codes for CASSEETSGAYNEQFF.

The chain uses TRBV5-1 and TRBJ2-5; the D is unclear. Trimming shortened V by 4 bases and J by 3 bases, and 13 bases separated the two germline ends. Germline CDR1 reads SGHRS; CDR2 reads YFSETQ. The CDR3 has 14 residues. In nucleotides, the CDR3 is TGCGCCAGCAGCCCCATCGACACAAAAGAGACCCAGTACTTC. Protein: CASSPIDTKETQYF.

The chain links TRBV5-6 to TRBJ1-5; the match to TRBD1 covers 9 bases. Germline lookup yields CDR1 SGHDT and CDR2 YYEEEE. J lost 2 bases, V lost 3 bases, and 3 bases had no gene match. The CDR3 is 15 residues long. CDR3 DNA: TGTGCCAGCAGCTCGGGACAGGGCCGCAATCAGCCCCAGCATTTT. Its translation: CASSSGQGRNQPQHF.

CDR3 sequence: CASSQGYQETQYF. The CDR3 coding sequence is TGTGCCAGCAGCCAAGGGTACCAAGAGACCCAGTACTTC. The chain combines TRBV3-1 (or the pseudogene TRBV3-2) with TRBJ2-5; D call uncertain. Germline CDR1 LGHDT, CDR2 YNNKEL (reference sequence). This CDR3 comprises 13 residues. V lost 1 base and J lost 0, with 3 bases in between.

The rearrangement links TRBV30 to TRBJ2-3; a possible D gene is TRBD2 (8 bases). The CDR3 contains 15 residues. V lost 8 bases and J 5 bases, leaving 23 bases between the germline ends. Germline V gene lookup returns CDR1 GTSNPN and CDR2 SVGIG (reference sequence). The CDR3 loop reads CAREGAGGRGDTQYF. CDR3 nucleotide sequence: TGTGCCCGCGAGGGGGCGGGGGGCCGGGGAGATACGCAGTATTTT. Supplemented by reference TRBV30 and TRBJ2-3, the full variable domain reads SQTIHQWPATLVQPVGSPLSLECTVEGTSNPNLYWYRQAAGRGLQLLFYSVGIGQISSEVPQNLSASRPQDRQFILSSKKLLLSDSGFYLCAREGAGGRGDTQYFGPGTRLTVL.